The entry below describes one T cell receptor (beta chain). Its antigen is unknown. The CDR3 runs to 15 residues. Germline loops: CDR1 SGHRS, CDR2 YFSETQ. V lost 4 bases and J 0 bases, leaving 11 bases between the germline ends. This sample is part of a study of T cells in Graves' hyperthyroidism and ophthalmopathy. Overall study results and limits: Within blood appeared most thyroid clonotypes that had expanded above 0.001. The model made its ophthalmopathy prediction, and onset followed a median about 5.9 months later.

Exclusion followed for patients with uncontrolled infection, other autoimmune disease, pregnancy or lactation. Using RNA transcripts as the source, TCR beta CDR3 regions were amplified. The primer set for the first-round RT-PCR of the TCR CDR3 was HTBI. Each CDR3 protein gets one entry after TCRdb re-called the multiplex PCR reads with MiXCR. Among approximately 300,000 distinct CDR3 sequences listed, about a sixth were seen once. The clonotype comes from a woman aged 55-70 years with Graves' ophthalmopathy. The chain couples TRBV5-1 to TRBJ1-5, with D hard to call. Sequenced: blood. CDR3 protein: CASSRGPNSNQPQHF. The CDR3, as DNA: TGCGCCAGCAGCCGAGGACCAAATAGCAATCAGCCCCAGCATTTT.